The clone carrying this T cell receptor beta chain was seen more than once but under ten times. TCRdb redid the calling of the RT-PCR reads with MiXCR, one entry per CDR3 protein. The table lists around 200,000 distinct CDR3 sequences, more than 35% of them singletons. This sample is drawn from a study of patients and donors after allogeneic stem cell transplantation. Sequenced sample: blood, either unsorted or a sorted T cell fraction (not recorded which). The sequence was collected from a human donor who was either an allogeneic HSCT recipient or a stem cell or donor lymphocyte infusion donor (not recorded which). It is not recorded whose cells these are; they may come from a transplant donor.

The CDR3 here is CSADRGRTEAFF. CDR3 bases: TGCAGTGCTGACAGGGGGCGGACTGAAGCTTTCTTT. This chain links TRBV20-1 with TRBJ1-1; 10 nucleotides agree with TRBD1. J was trimmed by 5 bases and V by 5 bases; bases with no gene match: 2. The germline CDR1 and CDR2 sequences are DFQATT and SNEGSKA (reference sequence). This CDR3 comprises 12 residues.